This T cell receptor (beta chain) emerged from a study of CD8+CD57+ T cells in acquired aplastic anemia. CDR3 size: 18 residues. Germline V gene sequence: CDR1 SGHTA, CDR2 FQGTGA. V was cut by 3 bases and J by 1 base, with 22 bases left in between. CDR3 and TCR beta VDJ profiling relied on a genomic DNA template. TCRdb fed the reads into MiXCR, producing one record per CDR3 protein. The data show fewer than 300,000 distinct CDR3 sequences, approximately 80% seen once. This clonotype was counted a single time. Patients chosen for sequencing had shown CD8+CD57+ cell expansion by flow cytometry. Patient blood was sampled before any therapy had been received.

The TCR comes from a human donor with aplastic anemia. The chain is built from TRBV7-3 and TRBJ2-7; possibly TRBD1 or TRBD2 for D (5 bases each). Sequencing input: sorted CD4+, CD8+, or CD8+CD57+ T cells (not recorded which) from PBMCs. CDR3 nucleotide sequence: TGTGCCAGCAGCTTTCAACGGGACGGCCCAGCCCTTTCCTACGAGCAGTACGTC. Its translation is CASSFQRDGPALSYEQYV.